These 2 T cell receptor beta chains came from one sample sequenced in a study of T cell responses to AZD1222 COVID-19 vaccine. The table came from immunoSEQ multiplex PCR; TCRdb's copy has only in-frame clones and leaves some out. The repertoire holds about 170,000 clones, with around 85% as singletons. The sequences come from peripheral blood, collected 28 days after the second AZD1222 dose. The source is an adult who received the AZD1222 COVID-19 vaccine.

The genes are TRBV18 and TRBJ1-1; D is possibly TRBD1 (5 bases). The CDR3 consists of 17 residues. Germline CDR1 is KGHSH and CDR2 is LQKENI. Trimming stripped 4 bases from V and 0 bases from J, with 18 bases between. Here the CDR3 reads CASSLQSSAGMNTEAFF. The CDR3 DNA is TGTGCCAGCTCACTGCAGAGCTCGGCAGGGATGAACACTGAAGCTTTCTTT.

CDR3 nucleotides: TGTGCCAGCAGGACAGGTTTGAACACTGAAGCTTTCTTT. Translating gives CASRTGLNTEAFF. The V call is TRBV6-5, the J call TRBJ1-1; tentatively, D is TRBD1 (6 bases). From germline, CDR1 is MNHEY and CDR2 SVGAGI. The CDR3 spans 13 residues. The ends were cut back, 6 bases at V and 0 bases at J, with 8 bases in the middle.